Each of the 6 T cell receptor beta chains below was sequenced from the same sample in a study of OX40 agonist ivuxolimab in advanced cancers. Library method: the immunoSEQ multiplex PCR assay. This is the immuneACCESS table as TCRdb keeps it, with only in-frame sequences that have V and J called. A part of the clones is gone; compared with another copy, unresolved V genes explain less than half, and the rest is unexplained. The sample profile shows tens of thousands of clones; about 90% of them were found once. About 2.8% of the sample comes from the top ten. Here the sequenced sample was CD4+ or CD8+ T cells sorted from blood, taken in a trial of the OX40 agonist ivuxolimab. The origin of the receptors is an adult with an advanced solid tumor such as melanoma, head and neck, liver or kidney cancer.

This chain uses TRBV10-1 with TRBJ2-7; D uncertain. This CDR3 contains 14 residues. From germline, CDR1 is WNHNN and CDR2 SYGVQD (reference sequence). Trimming left V 4 bases short and J 2 bases short, with 12 bases between. CDR3 amino acids: CASSAPINPYEQYF. The CDR3 DNA reads TGCGCCAGCAGTGCACCGATAAACCCCTACGAGCAGTACTTC.

The rearrangement uses TRBV6-5 and TRBJ1-6, with D possibly being TRBD1 (5 bases). V gave up 4 bases and J gave up 10 bases, with 17 bases separating them. The CDR3 runs 15 residues. Germline lookup yields CDR1 MNHEY and CDR2 SVGAGI. CDR3 loop: CASSFTIDRTSPLHF. DNA for the CDR3: TGTGCCAGCAGTTTTACGATTGACAGAACGTCACCCCTCCACTTT.

The chain joins TRBV28 to TRBJ1-5, with D uncertain. This CDR3 contains 14 residues. Germline CDR1 and CDR2: MDHEN and SYDVKM. Trimming removed 7 bases from V and 4 bases from J, with 14 bases in between. Here the CDR3 reads CASTTDRINQPQHF. Written as DNA, the CDR3 is TGTGCCAGCACTACAGACCGCATTAATCAGCCCCAGCATTTT.

This chain connects TRBV29-1 to TRBJ1-2, with 9 bases matching TRBD1. Trimming took 7 bases from V and 6 from J; bases not matched to a gene: 6. Germline assignment: CDR1 SQVTM and CDR2 ANQGSEA. This CDR3 comprises 12 residues. DNA of the CDR3: TGCAGCGGTGGACAGGGGAAGGATGGCTACACCTTC. Protein sequence: CSGGQGKDGYTF.

CDR3 amino acids: CSASGDPGYTF. The CDR3 nucleotides are TGCAGTGCTAGCGGAGACCCGGGCTACACCTTC. V and J are TRBV20-1 and TRBJ1-2; no firm D call. This CDR3 has 11 amino acids. Trimming left V 3 bases short and J 8 bases short, with 10 bases between. Germline V lookup: CDR1 DFQATT, CDR2 SNEGSKA (reference sequence).

V is TRBV4-2 and J is TRBJ2-7, with D possibly being TRBD2 (6 bases). Germline loops: CDR1 LGHNA, CDR2 YNFKEQ. The ends were cut back, 1 base at V and 1 base at J, with 11 bases in the middle. The CDR3 extends over 15 amino acids. This CDR3 is CASSQGTAGSYEQYF. The CDR3 bases are TGTGCCAGCAGCCAAGGAACAGCGGGTTCCTACGAGCAGTACTTC.